These 9 T cell receptor beta chains were sequenced from one sample in a study of CD8 T cells in ankylosing spondylitis. TCRdb recomputed calls from the 5' RACE reads with MiXCR, one row per CDR3 protein. The table lists about 300,000 distinct CDR3 sequences, about 20% of them singletons. Specimen: blood, either unsorted or a sorted T cell fraction (not recorded which). The receptors were sampled from a female donor with ankylosing spondylitis or in good health (not recorded which).

This clonotype was seen a handful of times. This chain uses TRBV20-1 with TRBJ2-3; D unclear. Germline CDR1 is DFQATT and CDR2 is SNEGSKA (reference sequence). The ends were cut back, 5 bases at V and 3 bases at J, with 9 bases in the middle. The CDR3 extends over 12 amino acids. The CDR3 reads CSAETDTDTQYF. In DNA, the CDR3 is TGCAGTGCTGAGACGGATACAGATACGCAGTATTTT.

The table lists this clonotype with a few counts. The chain has TRBV20-1 and TRBJ2-7; 7 bases fit TRBD2. CDR3 length equals 16 residues. V lost 2 bases, J lost 2 bases, and 12 bases stayed unmatched. CDR1 DFQATT and CDR2 SNEGSKA come from the germline V gene (reference sequence). The CDR3, as DNA: TGCAGTGCTAGACCTCTAGGAGGGACTACAACCTACGAGCAGTACTTC. Translating gives CSARPLGGTTTYEQYF.

This clonotype was detected a few times. V is TRBV7-2 and J is TRBJ1-1; D is ambiguous. This CDR3 is 14 amino acids long. Germline CDR1 and CDR2: SGHTA and FQGNSA. Trimming stripped 3 bases from V and 1 base from J, with 9 bases between. Written as DNA, the CDR3 is TGTGCCAGCAGCTTTGCAGACGGGAACACTGAAGCTTTCTTT. Amino acids: CASSFADGNTEAFF.

This clonotype was recorded at least ten times. The limits of the CDR3 on the DNA are not certain, so only TCRdb's listed CDR3 is given. This rearrangement joins TRBV12-3 or TRBV12-4 to TRBJ1-1; TRBD1, the D gene given by the table, was not confirmed from the DNA. The CDR3 has 14 residues if both end residues are counted. CDR3 loop: CASILGGPVTEAFF.

This clonotype was detected only a few times. A junction boundary mismatches the germline segment, possibly from a read error. The chain couples TRBV7-7 to TRBJ2-1; 8 bases fit TRBD2. The germline V gene has CDR1 SSHAT and CDR2 FNYEAQ (reference sequence). The CDR3 has 15 amino acids. The CDR3 reads CASSSSGTSEDEQFF. In DNA form, the CDR3 reads TGTGCTAGCAGCTCGTCCGGGACTAGTGAGGATGAGCAGTTCTTC.

The chain joins TRBV5-1 to TRBJ2-5, with 7 bases identical to TRBD2. The CDR3 runs 14 residues. Germline trimming cut 4 bases from V and 4 bases from J; bases unmatched to any gene: 7. Germline loops: CDR1 SGHRS, CDR2 YFSETQ. CDR3 sequence (DNA): TGCGCCAGCAGCGCGGGAGTCCGGACAGAGACCCAGTACTTC. Protein product: CASSAGVRTETQYF.

The V call is TRBV6-1, the J call TRBJ2-1; 7 bases line up with TRBD1. CDR3 length: 15 amino acids. V shed 6 bases, J shed 7 bases, and the junction held 12 bases outside the gene matches. The germline gives CDR1 MNHNS, CDR2 SASEGT. The CDR3 DNA reads TGTGCCAGCAGCCCGTTGAGGGGGCGGAAGAATGAGCAGTTCTTC. Translated, it gives CASSPLRGRKNEQFF.

The V call is TRBV6-1, the J call TRBJ1-2; TRBD1 might be the D (6 bases). Trimming stripped 9 bases from V and 8 bases from J, with 22 bases between. The CDR3 is made up of 14 amino acids. Germline CDR1 and CDR2: MNHNS and SASEGT. CDR3 region: CASRTVRSGKGYTF. CDR3 coding DNA: TGTGCCAGTAGGACAGTGAGAAGCGGGAAGGGCTACACCTTC.

The gene calls are TRBV24-1 and TRBJ2-1; D unclear. Germline CDR1 reads KGHDR; CDR2 reads SFDVKD. This CDR3 is 13 amino acids long. Trimming left V 5 bases short and J 4 bases short, with 8 bases between. This CDR3 is CATSAVRYNEQFF. The CDR3, as DNA: TGTGCCACCAGTGCTGTAAGATACAATGAGCAGTTCTTC.